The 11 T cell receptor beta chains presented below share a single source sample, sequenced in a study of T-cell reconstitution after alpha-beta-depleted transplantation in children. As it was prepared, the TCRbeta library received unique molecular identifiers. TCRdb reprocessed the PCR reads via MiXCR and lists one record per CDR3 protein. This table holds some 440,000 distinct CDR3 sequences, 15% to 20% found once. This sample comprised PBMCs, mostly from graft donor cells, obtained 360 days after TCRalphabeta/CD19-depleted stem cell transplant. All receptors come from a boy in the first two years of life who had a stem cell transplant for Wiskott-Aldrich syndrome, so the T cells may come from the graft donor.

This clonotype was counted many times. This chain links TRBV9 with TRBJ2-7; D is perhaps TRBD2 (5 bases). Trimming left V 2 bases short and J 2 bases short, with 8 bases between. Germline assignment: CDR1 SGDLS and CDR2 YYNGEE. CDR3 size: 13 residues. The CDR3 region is CASSVGLTYEQYF. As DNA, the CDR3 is TGTGCCAGCAGCGTCGGACTCACCTACGAGCAGTACTTC.

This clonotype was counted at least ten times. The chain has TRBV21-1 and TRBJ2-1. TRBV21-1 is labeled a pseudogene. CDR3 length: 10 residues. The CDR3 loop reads CASSINEQFF. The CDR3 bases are TGTGCCAGCAGCATTAATGAGCAGTTCTTC.

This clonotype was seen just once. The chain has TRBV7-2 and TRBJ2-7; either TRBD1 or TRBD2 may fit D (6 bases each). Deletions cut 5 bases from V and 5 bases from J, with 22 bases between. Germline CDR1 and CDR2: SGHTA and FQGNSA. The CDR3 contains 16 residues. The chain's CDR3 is CASSQRTVGRQDEQYF. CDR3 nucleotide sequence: TGTGCCAGCAGCCAACGGACGGTCGGGAGACAGGACGAGCAGTACTTC.

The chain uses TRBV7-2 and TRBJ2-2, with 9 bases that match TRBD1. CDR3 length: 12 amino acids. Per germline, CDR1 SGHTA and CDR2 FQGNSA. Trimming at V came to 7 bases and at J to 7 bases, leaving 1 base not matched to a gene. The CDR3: CASMTGGGELFF. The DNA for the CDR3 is TGTGCCAGCATGACAGGGGGCGGGGAGCTGTTTTTT.

CDR3 in amino acids: CASERGGQETQYF. The CDR3 DNA reads as TGTGCCAGTGAACGGGGGGGCCAAGAGACCCAGTACTTC. The chain carries TRBV28 and TRBJ2-5; 8 bases fit TRBD2. V lost 9 bases and J lost 1; bases outside the gene matches: 4. CDR3 length: 13 residues. CDR1 is MDHEN and CDR2 is SYDVKM in the germline V gene.

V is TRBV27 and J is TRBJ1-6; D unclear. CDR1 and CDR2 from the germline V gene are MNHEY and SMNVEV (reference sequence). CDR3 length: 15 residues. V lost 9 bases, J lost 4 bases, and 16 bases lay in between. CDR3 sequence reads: CASRPQILYNSPLHF. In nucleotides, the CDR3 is TGTGCCAGTCGCCCGCAGATCTTATATAATTCACCCCTCCACTTT.

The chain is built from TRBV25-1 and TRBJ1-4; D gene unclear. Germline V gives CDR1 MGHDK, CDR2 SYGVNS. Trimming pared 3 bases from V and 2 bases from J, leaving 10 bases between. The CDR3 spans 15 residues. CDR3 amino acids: CASSESGRTNEKLFF. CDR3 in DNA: TGTGCCAGCAGTGAGTCCGGGAGGACTAATGAAAAACTGTTTTTT. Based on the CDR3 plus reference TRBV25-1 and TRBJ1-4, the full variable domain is EADIYQTPRYLVIGTGKKITLECSQTMGHDKMYWYQQDPGMELHLIHYSYGVNSTEKGDLSSESTVSRIRTEHFPLTLESARPSHTSQYLCASSESGRTNEKLFFGSGTQLSVL.

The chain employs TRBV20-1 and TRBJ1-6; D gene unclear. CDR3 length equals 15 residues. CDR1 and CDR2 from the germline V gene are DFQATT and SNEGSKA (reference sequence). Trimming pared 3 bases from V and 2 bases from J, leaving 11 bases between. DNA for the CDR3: TGCAGTGCTAGGAGGGTGGTGACCTATAATTCACCCCTCCACTTT. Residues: CSARRVVTYNSPLHF.

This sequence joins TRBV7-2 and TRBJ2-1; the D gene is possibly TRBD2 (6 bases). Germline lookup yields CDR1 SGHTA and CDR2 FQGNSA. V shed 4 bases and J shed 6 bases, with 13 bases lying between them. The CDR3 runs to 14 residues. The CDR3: CASSSRAGRNEQFF. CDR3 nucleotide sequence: TGTGCCAGCAGCTCCCGGGCGGGGCGCAATGAGCAGTTCTTC.

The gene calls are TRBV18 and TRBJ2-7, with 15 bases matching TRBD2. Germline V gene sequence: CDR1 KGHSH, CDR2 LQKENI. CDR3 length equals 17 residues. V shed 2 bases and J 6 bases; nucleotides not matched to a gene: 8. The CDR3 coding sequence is TGTGCCAGCTCACCAAGGGGACTAGCGGGGGGTCTGGTCGAGCAGTACTTC. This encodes CASSPRGLAGGLVEQYF.

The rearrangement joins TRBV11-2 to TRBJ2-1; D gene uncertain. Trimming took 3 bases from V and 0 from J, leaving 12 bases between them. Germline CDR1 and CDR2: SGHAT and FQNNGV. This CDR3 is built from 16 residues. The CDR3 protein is CASSFGWGNSYNEQFF. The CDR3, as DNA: TGTGCCAGCAGCTTTGGATGGGGTAACTCCTACAATGAGCAGTTCTTC.